Following are 8 T cell receptor beta chains from one sample sequenced in a study of CD8+ T cells in alopecia areata. Following extraction, RNA underwent reverse transcription to cDNA, which served as the sequencing template. The assay was immunoSEQ multiplex PCR, and TCRdb's table has in-frame clones only and misses some. The table has 200,000 to 250,000 clones, roughly 69% seen once. The specimen was CD4+ T cells sorted from blood, collected at week 0. The origin of the receptors is a human donor with alopecia areata.

The rearrangement uses TRBV6-5 and TRBJ1-1; the D is unclear. V was cut by 2 bases and J by 1 base, with 8 bases left in between. The CDR3 length is 14 residues. Germline CDR1 is MNHEY and CDR2 is SVGAGI. DNA of the CDR3: TGTGCCAGCAGTTACAGGAGACAGAACACTGAAGCTTTCTTT. Translating gives CASSYRRQNTEAFF.

This clone was seen a few times. The chain couples TRBV6-1 to TRBJ2-3, with D uncertain. Germline CDR1 reads MNHNS; CDR2 reads SASEGT. The CDR3 is 11 amino acids. V lost 6 bases and J lost 6, with 7 bases in between. Here the CDR3 DNA reads TGTGCCAGCAGCCCGTTGGATACGCAGTATTTT. It codes for CASSPLDTQYF.

This clone occurred once. The chain uses TRBV13 and TRBJ2-5, with TRBD2 matching over 8 bases. The CDR3 length is 15 residues. In germline, CDR1 is PRHDT, CDR2 FYEKMQ (reference sequence). V gave up 5 bases and J gave up 3 bases; unmatched junction bases: 8. The CDR3 spells CASSPPGGPKETQYF. The CDR3 nucleotides are TGTGCCAGCAGCCCGCCGGGGGGGCCTAAAGAGACCCAGTACTTC.

The chain combines TRBV10-2 with TRBJ1-2, with D tentatively TRBD1 (5 bases). Germline V gene data show CDR1 as WSHSY and CDR2 as SAAADI. V lost 6 bases to trimming and J lost 4 bases, with 15 bases between them. This CDR3 contains 14 residues. This CDR3 is CASSHDDRLYGYTF. The DNA of the CDR3 is TGCGCCAGCAGCCACGATGACAGACTCTATGGCTACACCTTC.

This clone was seen a few times. The J gene is TRBJ2-7, the V gene TRBV15; D is undetermined. Trimming removed 0 bases from V and 3 bases from J, with 9 bases in between. The CDR3 is 14 amino acids. Germline values: CDR1 LNHNV, CDR2 YYDKDF (reference sequence). The chain's CDR3 is CATSREGGNYEQYF. In DNA form, the CDR3 reads TGTGCCACCAGCAGAGAAGGTGGGAACTACGAGCAGTACTTC.

This chain links TRBV29-1 with TRBJ2-2; no clear D. CDR1 and CDR2 from the germline V gene are SQVTM and ANQGSEA. CDR3 length: 15 amino acids. V was shortened by 0 bases and J by 7 bases, with 15 bases between the two germline ends. CDR3 bases: TGCAGCGTTGAAGAGGTTGGGAAAAGGAACGGGGAGCTGTTTTTT. Amino acids: CSVEEVGKRNGELFF.

This clone has just a few counts. The gene calls are TRBV30 and TRBJ1-1, with D uncertain. Germline values: CDR1 GTSNPN, CDR2 SVGIG (reference sequence). Trimming removed 3 bases at V and 8 bases at J, with 7 bases between. There are 10 residues in the CDR3. CDR3 protein: CAWRVVEAFF. In nucleotides, the CDR3 is TGTGCCTGGAGGGTCGTCGAAGCTTTCTTT.

This chain uses TRBV5-6 with TRBJ2-7, with D tentatively TRBD2 (5 bases). The germline gives CDR1 SGHDT, CDR2 YYEEEE. This CDR3 spans 13 amino acids. V shed 7 bases and J shed 4 bases, with 15 bases lying between them. CDR3 in DNA: TGTGCCAGCGAACGATCTCCGGGGTACGAGCAGTACTTC. This codes for CASERSPGYEQYF.